The TCR beta chain under discussion was sequenced for a study of human T cells and chemical hapten exposure. Study-level information: Weekly administration of diphenylcyclopropenone to the scalp of patients continued throughout the approximately 25-week study. Minor volume differences among pooled libraries chiefly drove per-sample TCR yield variation.

V lost 3 bases, J lost 2 bases, and 14 bases lay in between. Germline lookup yields CDR1 KGHSH and CDR2 LQKENI. This CDR3 spans 16 amino acids. TCRdb re-analysed the RACE reads in MiXCR, keeping a single row per CDR3 protein. The data show approximately 400,000 distinct CDR3 sequences, with 4.8% seen just once and 2% to 2.5% held by the top ten. This sample's time point: patch test 1, 2 weeks after DPC sensitization. Sample treatment: therapeutic diphenylcyclopropenone sensitization with weekly scalp DPC. In this sample, this clonotype turned up a few times. The chain recombines TRBV18 with TRBJ2-1; possible D gene TRBD2, 5 bases. The sequencing used whole blood, collected in connection with sensitization to the hapten diphenylcyclopropenone (DPC). This receptor was identified in a woman aged 45 to 65 with alopecia areata. Some clones in this sample may be carry-over from other donors' samples. CDR3: CASSPLGAPPYNEQFF. DNA of the CDR3: TGTGCCAGCTCACCGTTGGGAGCACCTCCCTACAATGAGCAGTTCTTC.